The clone carrying this T cell receptor beta chain was seen a handful of times. This sample stems from a study of glioma-infiltrating T cells. In germline, CDR1 is MNHNS, CDR2 SASEGT. The CDR3 covers 12 residues. V dropped 7 bases and J dropped 5 bases, with 10 bases sitting between them. Amplification of TCR alpha and beta CDR3 regions from RNA used iRepertoire nested multiplex PCR. MiXCR, run by TCRdb on the multiplex PCR reads, gives a single entry per CDR3 protein. The sample holds 300,000 to 400,000 distinct CDR3 sequences, roughly 41% seen once. The source of this sequence is a human donor with low-grade glioma or glioblastoma, undergoing nonglioma brain surgery, or in good health (not recorded which). The rearrangement links TRBV6-1 to TRBJ2-3; possibly TRBD1 for D (6 bases). Sequencing was carried out using glioma tissue, nonneoplastic brain tissue, or PBMCs (not recorded which). CDR3 coding DNA: TGTGCCAGCACCACAGGGAGAGATACGCAGTATTTT. It encodes CASTTGRDTQYF.